This paragraph covers one T cell receptor (beta chain) sequence. Under the authors' procedure: Estimates of nucleated cell counts were drawn from the amplification of reference gene primers. Method: immunoSEQ multiplex PCR; TCRdb's copy keeps in-frame clones and lacks some. The DNA was the basis for D and trimming; V, J and clone size are from that table. The sample carries about 58,000 clones, about 79% recorded once. V lost 4 bases and J lost 8, with 20 bases in between. This CDR3 comprises 15 residues. Germline CDR1 MGHRA, CDR2 YSYEKL. The sample belongs to a study of blood T cell repertoires in COVID-19. Study information: The cDNA or gDNA used as material had been derived from T cells, B-cell-depleted T cells, or PBMCs.

This sequence joins TRBV4-1 and TRBJ1-2; D is possibly TRBD1 (5 bases). The source is a human donor in a cohort sampled during active COVID-19. The sequenced sample consisted of peripheral blood. This CDR3 is CASSPSPTEVVGYTF. CDR3 DNA sequence: TGCGCCAGCAGCCCTTCCCCGACAGAGGTGGTGGGCTACACCTTC.